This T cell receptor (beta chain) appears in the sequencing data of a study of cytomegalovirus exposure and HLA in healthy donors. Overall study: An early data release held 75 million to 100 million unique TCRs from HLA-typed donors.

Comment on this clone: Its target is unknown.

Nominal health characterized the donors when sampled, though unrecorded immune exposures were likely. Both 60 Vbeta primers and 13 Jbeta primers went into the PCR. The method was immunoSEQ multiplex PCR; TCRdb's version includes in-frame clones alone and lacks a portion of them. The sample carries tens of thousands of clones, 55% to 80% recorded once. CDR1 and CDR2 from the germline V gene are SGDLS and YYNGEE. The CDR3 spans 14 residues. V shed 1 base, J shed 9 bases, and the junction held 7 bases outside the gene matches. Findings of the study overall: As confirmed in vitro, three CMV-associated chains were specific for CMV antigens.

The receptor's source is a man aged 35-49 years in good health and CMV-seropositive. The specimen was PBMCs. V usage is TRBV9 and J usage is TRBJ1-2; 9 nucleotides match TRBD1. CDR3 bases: TGTGCCAGCAGCGTATCTACAGGGGGCTCGAGCTACACCTTC. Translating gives CASSVSTGGSSYTF.